These T cell receptor beta chains were read from a single sample in a study of cytomegalovirus exposure and HLA in healthy donors. Data came from immunoSEQ multiplex PCR; TCRdb stores just in-frame clones and leaves some out. This repertoire shows some 160,000 clones, over 75% found once; its top ten account for roughly 0.5%. Specimen: PBMCs. Receptors originate from a woman in her fifties or sixties in good health and CMV-seronegative. Both conserved end residues are part of each CDR3. A D gene is named only where the DNA matches it firmly. Clone size appears in some rows only: once, few, many, or a class for an expanded clone.

CDR3aa | j_gene | v_gene | d_gene | abundance
CASSHGTSGRGNNEQFF | TRBJ2-1 | TRBV11-1 | TRBD2 | .
CASCSGDGYEQYF | TRBJ2-7 | TRBV28 | TRBD2 | once
CAISDAGTAKETQYF | TRBJ2-5 | TRBV10-3 | TRBD1 | .
CASSLEGGYTQYF | TRBJ2-5 | TRBV11-2 | . | .
CAWSVRGYATEAFF | TRBJ1-1 | TRBV30 | . | .
CASSLKGGLNEQFF | TRBJ2-1 | TRBV7-2 | . | .
CASSETSGGAGELFF | TRBJ2-2 | TRBV6-5 | TRBD2 | .
CASSQDSRDWETQYF | TRBJ2-5 | TRBV14 | . | .
CASSRRDSPLTDTQYF | TRBJ2-3 | TRBV13 | . | .
CAVARTGIYEQYF | TRBJ2-7 | TRBV28 | TRBD1 | once
CASRATGGSQFF | TRBJ2-1 | TRBV2 | TRBD1 | .
CASSLHGQGVYQPQHF | TRBJ1-5 | TRBV28 | TRBD1 | few
CASSHPWDRPTYEQYF | TRBJ2-7 | TRBV4-3 | TRBD1 | few
CASSVGVTHYYEQYF | TRBJ2-7 | TRBV9 | . | .